The 32 T cell receptor beta chains in this list originate from one sample, sequenced in a study of CD8+ T cells in alopecia areata. Once RNA had been extracted, it was reverse transcribed into cDNA to act as the sequencing template. The repertoire was sequenced with immunoSEQ multiplex PCR; TCRdb's copy has only in-frame clones and lacks some. The sample yields 200,000 to 250,000 clones, 50% to 60% seen once. The treatment is: oral pan-JAK inhibitor, 5-10 mg twice daily. The sequencing here drew on CD4+ T cells sorted from blood, taken at week 4, from a patient treated with tofacitinib. All receptors derive from a human donor with alopecia areata.

This clone was found once. This sequence joins TRBV7-2 and TRBJ2-3; a weak D match, TRBD2 (6 bases). Germline V gene sequence: CDR1 SGHTA, CDR2 FQGNSA. The CDR3 covers 15 residues. V lost 5 bases to trimming and J lost 3 bases, with 15 bases between them. The CDR3 DNA follows: TGTGCCAGCAGCCCCGGGGGAGTGGGAACAGATACGCAGTATTTT. Residues: CASSPGGVGTDTQYF. Based on the CDR3 plus reference TRBV7-2 and TRBJ2-3, the full variable domain is GAGVSQSPSNKVTEKGKDVELRCDPISGHTALYWYRQSLGQGLEFLIYFQGNSAPDKSGLPSDRFSAERTGGSVSTLTIQRTQQEDSAVYLCASSPGGVGTDTQYFGPGTRLTVL.

This rearrangement joins TRBV4-3 to TRBJ1-6; D possibly corresponds to TRBD1 (6 bases). Germline V CDR1 and CDR2: LGHNA, YSLEER. V lost 2 bases to trimming and J lost 7 bases, with 9 bases between them. The CDR3 has 14 residues. The DNA for the CDR3 is TGCGCCAGCAGCCAACACAGGGAAAATTCACCCCTCCACTTT. Translated: CASSQHRENSPLHF.

This clone was seen a few times. The CDR3 DNA sequence: TGTGCCAGCAGTGTTCGACAGGGTGGGGATACGCAGTATTTT. This sequence encodes CASSVRQGGDTQYF. V is TRBV6-1 and J is TRBJ2-3, with 7 bases aligning to TRBD1. This CDR3 region has 14 residues. Germline-derived CDR1 and CDR2 are MNHNS and SASEGT. J was trimmed by 6 bases and V by 4 bases; bases with no gene match: 7.

The chain uses TRBV2 and TRBJ2-1; no reliable D call. Germline assignment: CDR1 SNHLY and CDR2 FYNNEI. V was cut by 6 bases and J by 6 bases, with 9 bases left in between. This CDR3 has 12 amino acids. Here the CDR3 reads CASRAFGNEQFF. CDR3 bases: TGTGCCAGCAGGGCCTTTGGCAATGAGCAGTTCTTC.

This rearrangement joins TRBV6-1 to TRBJ2-5; D perhaps matches TRBD2 (6 bases). Trimming took off 2 bases at V and 7 bases at J, with 11 bases between the two ends. This CDR3 has 13 residues. Per the germline V gene, CDR1 is MNHNS and CDR2 is SASEGT. In DNA form, the CDR3 reads TGTGCCAGCAGTGAATGGAGGGAGGCGACCCAGTACTTC. It codes for CASSEWREATQYF.

This clone was observed once. CDR3 nucleotide sequence: TGTGCCAGCAGTGGTCCTAACTATGGCTACACCTTC. Encoded protein: CASSGPNYGYTF. V is TRBV6-5 and J is TRBJ1-2; D remains unclear. The CDR3 contains 12 residues. CDR1 MNHEY and CDR2 SVGAGI come from the germline V gene. V lost 5 bases and J 0 bases, leaving 4 bases between the germline ends.

The V gene is TRBV29-1, the J gene TRBJ2-7; weak D call: TRBD1 (7 bases). The V gene lost 5 bases and the J gene lost 2 bases, with 19 bases spanning the gap. This CDR3 is 15 amino acids long. The germline gives CDR1 SQVTM, CDR2 ANQGSEA. CDR3 nucleotides: TGCAGCGTTACCTCGGCGGCAGGGGGGACCTACGAGCAGTACTTC. Protein sequence: CSVTSAAGGTYEQYF.

The chain carries TRBV5-6 and TRBJ1-2, with no clear D. Germline V gives CDR1 SGHDT, CDR2 YYEEEE. The CDR3 has 12 amino acids. The V gene lost 1 base and the J gene lost 2 bases, with 3 bases spanning the gap. The CDR3 spells CASSLQNYGYTF. CDR3 DNA sequence: TGTGCCAGCAGCTTGCAAAACTATGGCTACACCTTC.

This clone was seen a single time. This sequence joins TRBV5-1 and TRBJ2-1; 11 bases fit TRBD2. Germline-derived CDR1 and CDR2 are SGHRS and YFSETQ. The CDR3 is made up of 16 amino acids. With V trimmed by 0 bases and J by 3 bases, 2 bases remained unmatched. Here the CDR3 DNA reads TGCGCCAGCAGCTTGGAAGGGACTAGCGGCTACAATGAGCAGTTCTTC. Amino acid sequence: CASSLEGTSGYNEQFF.

This rearrangement joins TRBV7-8 to TRBJ2-7, with TRBD2 matching over 13 bases. The J segment lost 5 bases and the V segment lost 6 bases, leaving 10 bases of the junction unmatched. The CDR3 loop spans 16 amino acids. Germline assignment: CDR1 SGHVS and CDR2 FQNEAQ. The CDR3 DNA sequence: TGTGCCAGCAGTCCGACTGGACTAGCGGGGGAGAACGAGCAGTACTTC. This gives the protein CASSPTGLAGENEQYF.

The chain combines TRBV7-2 with TRBJ2-3, with D tentatively TRBD2 (6 bases). The ends were cut back, 0 bases at V and 7 bases at J, with 14 bases in the middle. The CDR3 is 15 amino acids. Germline CDR1 is SGHTA and CDR2 is FQGNSA. CDR3 sequence: CASSLAGGAGHTQYF. The DNA of the CDR3 is TGTGCCAGCAGCTTAGCGGGAGGAGCGGGTCATACGCAGTATTTT.

This sequence joins TRBV27 and TRBJ2-5; possibly TRBD1 or TRBD2 for D (5 bases each). The V and J ends lost 2 bases and 1 base respectively, with 8 bases between them. Germline V gene lookup returns CDR1 MNHEY and CDR2 SMNVEV (reference sequence). The CDR3 length is 14 residues. CDR3 coding DNA: TGTGCCAGCAGTTTAGCCGGGACCCAAGAGACCCAGTACTTC. Its protein is CASSLAGTQETQYF.

There are a few counts of this clone. J is TRBJ2-7 and V is TRBV19, with 7 bases fitting TRBD1. The germline V gene encodes CDR1 LNHDA and CDR2 SQIVND (reference sequence). V dropped 3 bases and J dropped 3; count of bases not matched to a gene: 8. CDR3 length: 15 amino acids. CDR3 sequence: CASSMTAAGGYEQYF. The CDR3 DNA is TGTGCCAGTAGTATGACTGCCGCAGGGGGCTACGAGCAGTACTTC.

The sample holds one count of this clone. J is TRBJ1-1 and V is TRBV30; D uncertain. The germline V gene has CDR1 GTSNPN and CDR2 SVGIG (reference sequence). This CDR3 has 13 residues. V lost 5 bases and J lost 0, with 10 bases in between. CDR3 in amino acids: CAWGSKLNTEAFF. DNA for the CDR3: TGTGCCTGGGGGTCAAAGCTGAACACTGAAGCTTTCTTT.

To note about this clone: The identical CDR3 is also encoded by other nucleotide sequences in the sample. The rearrangement links TRBV29-1 to TRBJ2-5; no clear D. Trimming cost V 4 bases and J 5 bases, with 8 bases left between them. Germline V gives CDR1 SQVTM, CDR2 ANQGSEA. The CDR3 runs 11 residues. CDR3 in amino acids: CSVGVGETQYF. DNA for the CDR3: TGCAGCGTTGGGGTCGGGGAGACCCAGTACTTC.

This clone has a handful of counts. The chain couples TRBV29-1 to TRBJ1-1; D remains ambiguous. CDR1 and CDR2 from the germline V gene are SQVTM and ANQGSEA. The V end lost 4 bases, the J end lost 1 base, and 10 bases lay between the germline ends. The CDR3 runs to 13 residues. CDR3 nucleotide sequence: TGCAGCGTTGGCCCCTGGGGGAACACTGAAGCTTTCTTT. It translates to CSVGPWGNTEAFF.

The V gene is TRBV11-2, the J gene TRBJ1-5; possible D gene TRBD1, 6 bases. V lost 4 bases, J lost 5 bases, and 15 bases lay in between. The germline gives CDR1 SGHAT, CDR2 FQNNGV. The CDR3 consists of 15 residues. The CDR3 region is CASSSSDRSDQPQHF. CDR3 nucleotide sequence: TGTGCCAGCAGCTCCTCTGACAGGTCAGATCAGCCCCAGCATTTT.

The table lists this clone with a few counts. Other nucleotide sequences in the sample specify the same CDR3. The chain employs TRBV27 and TRBJ2-7; D gene uncertain. This CDR3 contains 13 residues. Trimming took 3 bases from V and 1 from J, leaving 7 bases between them. The germline CDR1 and CDR2 sequences are MNHEY and SMNVEV (reference sequence). The CDR3 is CASSLSGSYEQYF. The CDR3 DNA is TGTGCCAGCAGTTTGTCAGGTTCCTACGAGCAGTACTTC.

The chain uses TRBV15 and TRBJ2-5; TRBD1 aligns across 7 bases. Germline V gives CDR1 LNHNV, CDR2 YYDKDF (reference sequence). This CDR3 contains 15 residues. The ends lost 6 bases at V and 3 bases at J; junction bases unmatched: 10. CDR3 bases: TGTGCCACCAGTCGGAGACAGGGAAGAGAAGAGACCCAGTACTTC. Amino acids: CATSRRQGREETQYF.

The chain carries TRBV4-2 and TRBJ1-4, with TRBD1 matching over 11 bases. V shed 2 bases, J shed 7 bases, and the junction held 6 bases outside the gene matches. The CDR3 sequence is 16 residues long. The germline V gene encodes CDR1 LGHNA and CDR2 YNFKEQ. CDR3 amino acids: CASSQPPGQGGEKLFF. The DNA for the CDR3 is TGTGCCAGCAGCCAACCTCCGGGACAGGGGGGTGAAAAACTGTTTTTT.

This clone has a handful of counts. The chain combines TRBV4-3 with TRBJ1-2, with 9 nucleotides matching TRBD1. V shed 2 bases, J shed 5 bases, and the junction held 9 bases outside the gene matches. Germline CDR1 is LGHNA and CDR2 is YSLEER. CDR3 size: 16 residues. CDR3 amino acids: CASSQNSRDRAYGYTF. DNA of the CDR3: TGCGCCAGCAGCCAAAATTCCCGGGACAGGGCTTATGGCTACACCTTC.

This clone was counted between two and nine times. The chain employs TRBV10-2 and TRBJ2-2, with D perhaps matching TRBD2 (7 bases). Germline V gene data show CDR1 as WSHSY and CDR2 as SAAADI. Trimming shortened V by 10 bases and J by 0 bases, and 12 bases separated the two germline ends. This CDR3 has 14 residues. CDR3 in amino acids: CAIRGAANTGELFF. The CDR3 nucleotides read TGCGCCATTCGGGGGGCAGCGAACACCGGGGAGCTGTTTTTT.

The chain carries TRBV30 and TRBJ2-3; D is undetermined. Germline V CDR1 and CDR2: GTSNPN, SVGIG (reference sequence). There are 12 residues in the CDR3. With 0 bases removed from V and 6 bases from J, the gap between germline ends came to 7 bases. CDR3 region: CAWSVQPDTQYF. Here the CDR3 DNA reads TGTGCCTGGAGTGTACAGCCCGATACGCAGTATTTT. The whole variable domain, filled in from reference TRBV30 and TRBJ2-3, reads SQTIHQWPATLVQPVGSPLSLECTVEGTSNPNLYWYRQAAGRGLQLLFYSVGIGQISSEVPQNLSASRPQDRQFILSSKKLLLSDSGFYLCAWSVQPDTQYFGPGTRLTVL.

The chain employs TRBV15 and TRBJ1-2, with a possible D match to TRBD1 (5 bases). CDR3 length: 16 amino acids. Germline CDR1 and CDR2: LNHNV and YYDKDF (reference sequence). Trimming cost V 0 bases and J 8 bases, with 19 bases left between them. In DNA form, the CDR3 reads TGTGCCACCAGCAGAGATCGAGACAGCTCGAGAATCGGCTACACCTTC. As protein: CATSRDRDSSRIGYTF.

The sample holds a few counts of this clone. The V call is TRBV5-1, the J call TRBJ2-2; 12 nucleotides align to TRBD1. This CDR3 is 15 amino acids long. Germline lookup yields CDR1 SGHRS and CDR2 YFSETQ. V lost 7 bases to trimming and J lost 6 bases; unmatched junction nucleotides: 7. The CDR3 DNA reads TGCGCCAGCGGATCCGGGACAGGGGGCTCCGGGGAGCTGTTTTTT. Protein: CASGSGTGGSGELFF.

The sample holds a few counts of this clone. The chain carries TRBV6-6 and TRBJ2-6; D is unclear. This CDR3 has 13 amino acids. Germline V lookup: CDR1 MNHNY, CDR2 SVGAGI (reference sequence). The V end was cut by 11 bases, the J end by 0 bases, with 8 bases between. The chain's CDR3 is CAGSRSGANVLTF. DNA for the CDR3: TGTGCCGGTTCCCGCTCTGGGGCCAACGTCCTGACTTTC.

This clone was counted many times. The V and J genes are TRBV6-4 and TRBJ1-2, with 9 bases matching TRBD1. This CDR3 region has 14 residues. With 6 bases clipped from V and 3 bases from J, the junction kept 5 bases outside the gene matches. Germline V gives CDR1 MRHNA, CDR2 SNTAGT. CDR3 sequence: CASSRDRDYYGYTF. CDR3 coding DNA: TGTGCCAGCAGCCGGGACAGGGACTACTATGGCTACACCTTC.

This clone was counted a few times. The gene calls are TRBV29-1 and TRBJ2-2, with D perhaps matching TRBD1 (5 bases). Trimming shortened V by 6 bases and J by 1 base, and 6 bases separated the two germline ends. The CDR3 sequence is 12 residues long. The germline gives CDR1 SQVTM, CDR2 ANQGSEA. CDR3 nucleotide sequence: TGCAGCGTAGGGGTGAACACCGGGGAGCTGTTTTTT. Amino acid sequence: CSVGVNTGELFF.

The DNA for the CDR3 is TGTGCCAGCAGACTGCCAGCCTATAATTCACCCCTCCACTTT. Translating gives CASRLPAYNSPLHF. This sequence joins TRBV6-1 and TRBJ1-6; D unresolved. The CDR3 totals 14 residues. V shed 6 bases and J shed 2 bases, with 8 bases lying between them. Per germline, CDR1 MNHNS and CDR2 SASEGT.

The chain combines TRBV6-1 with TRBJ2-7; D is unresolved. The CDR3 totals 13 residues. Germline lookup yields CDR1 MNHNS and CDR2 SASEGT. V dropped 7 bases and J dropped 2 bases, with 12 bases sitting between them. The CDR3 here is CASMKDAAYEQYF. The CDR3 region has the DNA TGTGCCAGCATGAAGGACGCAGCCTACGAGCAGTACTTC.

V gene TRBV30 combines with J gene TRBJ1-2; 7 bases line up with TRBD1. Germline lookup yields CDR1 GTSNPN and CDR2 SVGIG (reference sequence). The ends lost 3 bases at V and 7 bases at J; junction bases unmatched: 11. The CDR3 sequence is 14 residues long. The CDR3 nucleotides read TGTGCCTGGAGAAATCACAGGGGAGGAGCTGGCTACACCTTC. It translates to CAWRNHRGGAGYTF.

The chain combines TRBV5-6 with TRBJ1-2; 9 bases are shared with TRBD1. V lost 3 bases and J lost 4; bases outside the gene matches: 10. There are 16 residues in the CDR3. Per germline, CDR1 SGHDT and CDR2 YYEEEE. The CDR3 protein is CASSWVVTGGSYGYTF. For the CDR3, the DNA is TGTGCCAGCAGCTGGGTAGTTACAGGGGGCAGCTATGGCTACACCTTC.